This T cell receptor (beta chain) was captured by sequencing in a study of blood T cell repertoires in COVID-19. Study at large: Sites in the United States, Italy and Spain provided acute and convalescent COVID-19 samples.

CDR3 length: 16 residues. Germline values: CDR1 SGDLS, CDR2 YYNGEE. V lost 0 bases and J 3 bases, leaving 15 bases between the germline ends. The method was immunoSEQ multiplex PCR; TCRdb's version includes in-frame clones alone and lacks a portion of them. The sample has 40,000 or so clones, more than 70% seen once. The chain couples TRBV9 to TRBJ1-1; D call uncertain. The sequenced material came from peripheral blood. This receptor was taken from a human donor in a cohort sampled during active COVID-19. CDR3 DNA sequence: TGTGCCAGCAGCGTAGGAGGCCTAAGCGGGTACACTGAAGCTTTCTTT. Its protein is CASSVGGLSGYTEAFF. The variable domain in full, completed from reference TRBV9 and TRBJ1-1, reads DSGVTQTPKHLITATGQRVTLRCSPRSGDLSVYWYQQSLDQGLQFLIQYYNGEERAKGNILERFSAQQFPDLHSELNLSSLELGDSALYFCASSVGGLSGYTEAFFGQGTRLTVV.